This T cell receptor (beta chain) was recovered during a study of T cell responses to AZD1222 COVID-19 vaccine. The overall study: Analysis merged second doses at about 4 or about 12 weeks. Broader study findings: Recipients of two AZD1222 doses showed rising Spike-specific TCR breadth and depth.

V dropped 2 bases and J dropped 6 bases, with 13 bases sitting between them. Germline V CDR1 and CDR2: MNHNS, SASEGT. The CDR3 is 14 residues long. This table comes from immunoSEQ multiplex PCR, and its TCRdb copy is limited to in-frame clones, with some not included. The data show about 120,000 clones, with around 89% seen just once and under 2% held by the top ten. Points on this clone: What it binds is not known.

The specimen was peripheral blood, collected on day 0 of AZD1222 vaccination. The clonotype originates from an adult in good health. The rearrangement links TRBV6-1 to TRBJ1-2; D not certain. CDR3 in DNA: TGTGCCAGCAGTGAAAGATCGTTGTATCATGGCTACACCTTC. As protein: CASSERSLYHGYTF.